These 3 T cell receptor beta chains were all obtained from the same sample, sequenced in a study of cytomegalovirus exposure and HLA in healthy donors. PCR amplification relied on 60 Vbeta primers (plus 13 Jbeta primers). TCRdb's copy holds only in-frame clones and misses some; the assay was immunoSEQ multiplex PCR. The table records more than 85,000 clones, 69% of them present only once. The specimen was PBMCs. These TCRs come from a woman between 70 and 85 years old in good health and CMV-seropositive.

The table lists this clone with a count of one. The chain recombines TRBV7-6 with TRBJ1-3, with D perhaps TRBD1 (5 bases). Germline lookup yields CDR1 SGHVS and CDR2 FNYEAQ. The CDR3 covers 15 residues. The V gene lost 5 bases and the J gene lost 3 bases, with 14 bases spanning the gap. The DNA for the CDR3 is TGTGCCAGCAGCGAACAGGACATCCTTGGAAACACCATATATTTT. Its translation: CASSEQDILGNTIYF.

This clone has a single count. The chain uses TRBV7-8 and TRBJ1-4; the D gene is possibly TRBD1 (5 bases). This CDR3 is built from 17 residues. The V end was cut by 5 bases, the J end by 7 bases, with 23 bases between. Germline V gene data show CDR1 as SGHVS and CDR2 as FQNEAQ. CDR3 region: CASSTLLRSGGGEKLFF. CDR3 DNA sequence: TGTGCCAGCAGCACCCTTCTAAGGTCGGGCGGGGGTGAAAAACTGTTTTTT.

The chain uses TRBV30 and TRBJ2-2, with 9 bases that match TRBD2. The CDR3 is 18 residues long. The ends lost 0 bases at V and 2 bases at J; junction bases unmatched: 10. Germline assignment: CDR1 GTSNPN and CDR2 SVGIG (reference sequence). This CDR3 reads CAWSVRGSGGLNTGELFF. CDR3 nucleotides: TGTGCCTGGAGTGTACGGGGTAGCGGGGGATTAAACACCGGGGAGCTGTTTTTT.